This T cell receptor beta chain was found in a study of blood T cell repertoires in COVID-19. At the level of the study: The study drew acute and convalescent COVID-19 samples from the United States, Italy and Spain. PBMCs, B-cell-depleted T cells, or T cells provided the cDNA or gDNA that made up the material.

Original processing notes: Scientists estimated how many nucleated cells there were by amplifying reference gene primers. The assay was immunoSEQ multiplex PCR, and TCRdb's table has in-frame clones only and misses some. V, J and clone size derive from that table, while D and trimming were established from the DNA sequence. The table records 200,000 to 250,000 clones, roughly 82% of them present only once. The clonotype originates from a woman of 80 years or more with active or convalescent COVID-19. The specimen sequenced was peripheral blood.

The CDR3 here is CASREQGSGYGYTF. DNA for the CDR3: TGTGCCAGTAGGGAGCAGGGGTCGGGCTATGGCTACACCTTC. The chain combines TRBV19 with TRBJ1-2; D perhaps matches TRBD1 (6 bases). V was shortened by 6 bases and J by 4 bases, with 15 bases between the two germline ends. This CDR3 has 14 amino acids. Germline V gene lookup returns CDR1 LNHDA and CDR2 SQIVND (reference sequence).